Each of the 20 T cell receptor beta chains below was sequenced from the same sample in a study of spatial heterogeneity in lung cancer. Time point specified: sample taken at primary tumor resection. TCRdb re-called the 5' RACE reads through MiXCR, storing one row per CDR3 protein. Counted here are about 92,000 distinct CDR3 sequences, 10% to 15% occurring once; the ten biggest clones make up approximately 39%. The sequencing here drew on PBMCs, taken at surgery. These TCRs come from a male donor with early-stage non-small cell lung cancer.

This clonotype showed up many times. CDR3: CASSPLAGSYEQYF. The CDR3 DNA sequence: TGTGCCAGCAGCCCCTTGGCGGGGAGCTACGAGCAGTACTTC. The genes are TRBV18 and TRBJ2-7; TRBD2 is a possible D gene (6 bases). The germline V gene encodes CDR1 KGHSH and CDR2 LQKENI. Trimming cost V 8 bases and J 3 bases, with 17 bases left between them. The CDR3 is 14 amino acids.

This CDR3 is CASSHGTPYGYTF. The DNA for the CDR3 is TGTGCCAGCAGCCACGGCACCCCCTATGGCTACACCTTC. The chain is built from TRBV3-1 and TRBJ1-2; D call uncertain. The germline CDR1 and CDR2 sequences are LGHDT and YNNKEL (reference sequence). Trimming pared 3 bases from V and 4 bases from J, leaving 9 bases between. The CDR3 length is 13 residues. The entire variable domain, with the rest obtained from reference TRBV3-1 and TRBJ1-2, is as follows: DTAVSQTPKYLVTQMGNDKSIKCEQNLGHDTMYWYKQDSKKFLKIMFSYNNKELIINETVPNRFSPKSPDKAHLNLHINSLELGDSAVYFCASSHGTPYGYTFGSGTRLTVV.

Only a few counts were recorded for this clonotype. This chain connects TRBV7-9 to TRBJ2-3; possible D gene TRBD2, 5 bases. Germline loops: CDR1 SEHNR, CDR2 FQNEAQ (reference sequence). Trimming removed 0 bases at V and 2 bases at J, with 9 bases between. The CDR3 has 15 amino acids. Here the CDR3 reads CASSLASSFTDTQYF. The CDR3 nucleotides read TGTGCCAGCAGCTTAGCTTCTAGCTTCACAGATACGCAGTATTTT.

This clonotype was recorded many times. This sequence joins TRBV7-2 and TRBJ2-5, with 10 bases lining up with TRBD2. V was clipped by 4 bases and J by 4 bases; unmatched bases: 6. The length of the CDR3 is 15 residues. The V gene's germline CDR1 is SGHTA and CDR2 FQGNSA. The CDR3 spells CASSSLAGGAETQYF. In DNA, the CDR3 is TGTGCCAGCAGCTCGTTAGCGGGGGGAGCAGAGACCCAGTACTTC.

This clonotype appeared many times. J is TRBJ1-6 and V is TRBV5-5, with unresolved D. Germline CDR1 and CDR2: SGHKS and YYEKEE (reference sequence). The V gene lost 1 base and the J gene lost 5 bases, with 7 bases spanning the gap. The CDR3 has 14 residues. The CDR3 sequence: CASSLFRDNSPLHF. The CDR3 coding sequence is TGTGCCAGCAGCTTGTTTCGGGATAATTCACCCCTCCACTTT.

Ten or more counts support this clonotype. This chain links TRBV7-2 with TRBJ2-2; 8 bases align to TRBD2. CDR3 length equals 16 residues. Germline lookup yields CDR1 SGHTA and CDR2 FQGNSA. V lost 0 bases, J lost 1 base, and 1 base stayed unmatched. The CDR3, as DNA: TGTGCCAGCAGCTTAGCCCTAGCGGGGAACACCGGGGAGCTGTTTTTT. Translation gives CASSLALAGNTGELFF.

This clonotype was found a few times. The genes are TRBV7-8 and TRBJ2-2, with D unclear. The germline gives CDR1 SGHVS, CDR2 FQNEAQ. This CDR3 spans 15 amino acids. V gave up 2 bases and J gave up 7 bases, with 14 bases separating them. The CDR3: CASSLFTESVGELFF. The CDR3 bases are TGTGCCAGCAGCTTATTTACGGAAAGCGTCGGGGAGCTGTTTTTT. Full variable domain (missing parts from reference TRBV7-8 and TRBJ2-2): GAGVSQSPRYKVAKRGQDVALRCDPISGHVSLFWYQQALGQGPEFLTYFQNEAQLDKSGLPSDRFFAERPEGSVSTLKIQRTQQEDSAVYLCASSLFTESVGELFFGEGSRLTVL.

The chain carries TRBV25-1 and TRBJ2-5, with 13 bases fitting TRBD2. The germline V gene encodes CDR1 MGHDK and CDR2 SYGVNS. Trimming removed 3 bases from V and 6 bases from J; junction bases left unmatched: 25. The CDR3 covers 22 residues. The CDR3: CASSDHATYGTSGTEVGKTQYF. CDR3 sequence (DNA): TGTGCCAGCAGTGATCACGCCACATACGGGACTAGCGGGACGGAGGTCGGCAAGACCCAGTACTTC.

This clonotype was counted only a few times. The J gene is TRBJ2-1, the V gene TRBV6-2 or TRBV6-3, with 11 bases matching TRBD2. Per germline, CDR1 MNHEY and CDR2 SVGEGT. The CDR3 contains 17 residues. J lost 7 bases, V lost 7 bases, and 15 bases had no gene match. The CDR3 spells CASNQELLAGVGNEQFF. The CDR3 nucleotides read TGTGCCAGCAACCAGGAACTACTAGCGGGAGTCGGGAATGAGCAGTTCTTC.

For the CDR3, the DNA is TGTGCCACCAGTCTAGCGGGGGCCTACAATGAGCAGTTCTTC. This sequence encodes CATSLAGAYNEQFF. The chain joins TRBV24-1 to TRBJ2-1; 10 bases map to TRBD2. CDR3 length: 14 amino acids. Germline values: CDR1 KGHDR, CDR2 SFDVKD. J gave up 2 bases and V 6 bases, and 0 bases lay outside the gene matches.

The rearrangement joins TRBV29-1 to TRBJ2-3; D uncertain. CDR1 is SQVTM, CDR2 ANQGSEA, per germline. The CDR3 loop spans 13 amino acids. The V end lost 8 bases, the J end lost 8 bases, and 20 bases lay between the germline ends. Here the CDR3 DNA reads TGCAGCCCAACCCGATTTTCACAAGCTACGCAGTATTTT. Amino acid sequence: CSPTRFSQATQYF.

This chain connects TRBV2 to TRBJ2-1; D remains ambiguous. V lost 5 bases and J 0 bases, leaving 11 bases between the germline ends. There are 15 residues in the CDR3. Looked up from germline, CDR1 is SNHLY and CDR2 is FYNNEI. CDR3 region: CASSLQKSSYNEQFF. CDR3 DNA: TGTGCCAGCAGTCTTCAGAAGAGCTCCTACAATGAGCAGTTCTTC.

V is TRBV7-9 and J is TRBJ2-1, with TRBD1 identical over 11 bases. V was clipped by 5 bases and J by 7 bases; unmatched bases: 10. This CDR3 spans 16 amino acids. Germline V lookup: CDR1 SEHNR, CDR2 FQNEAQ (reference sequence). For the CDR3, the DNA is TGTGCCAGCAGCCCGCCGGGACAGGGGGGAATAAATGAGCAGTTCTTC. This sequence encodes CASSPPGQGGINEQFF.

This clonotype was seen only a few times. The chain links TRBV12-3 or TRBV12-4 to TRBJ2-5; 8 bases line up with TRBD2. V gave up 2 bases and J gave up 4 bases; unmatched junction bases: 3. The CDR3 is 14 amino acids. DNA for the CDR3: TGTGCCAGCAGTTTACGGGGGGGGAGAGAGACCCAGTACTTC. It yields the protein CASSLRGGRETQYF.

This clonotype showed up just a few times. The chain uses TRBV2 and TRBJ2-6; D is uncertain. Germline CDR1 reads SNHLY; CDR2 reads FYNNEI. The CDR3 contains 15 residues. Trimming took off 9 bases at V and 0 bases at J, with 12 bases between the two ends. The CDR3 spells CASPRQDSGANVLTF. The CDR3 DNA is TGTGCCAGTCCTCGGCAGGACTCTGGGGCCAACGTCCTGACTTTC.

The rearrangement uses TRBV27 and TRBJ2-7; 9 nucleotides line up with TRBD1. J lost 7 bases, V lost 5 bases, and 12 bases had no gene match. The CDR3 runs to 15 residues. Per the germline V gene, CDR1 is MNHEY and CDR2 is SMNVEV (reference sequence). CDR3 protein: CASSTWTGDAWEQYF. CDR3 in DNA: TGTGCCAGCAGTACTTGGACAGGGGATGCCTGGGAGCAGTACTTC.

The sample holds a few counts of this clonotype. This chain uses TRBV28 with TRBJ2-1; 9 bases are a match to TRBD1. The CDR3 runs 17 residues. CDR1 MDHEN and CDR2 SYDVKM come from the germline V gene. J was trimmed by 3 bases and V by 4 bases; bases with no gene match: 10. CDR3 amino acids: CASSSPIRDRDYNEQFF. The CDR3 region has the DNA TGTGCCAGCAGTTCGCCCATACGGGACAGGGACTACAATGAGCAGTTCTTC.

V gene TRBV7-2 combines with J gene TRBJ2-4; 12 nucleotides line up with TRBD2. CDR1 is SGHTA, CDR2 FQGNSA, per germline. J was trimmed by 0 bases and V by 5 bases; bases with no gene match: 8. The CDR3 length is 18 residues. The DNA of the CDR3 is TGTGCCAGCAGCCCGACTAGCGGGAGACACCTAGCCAAAAACATTCAGTACTTC. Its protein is CASSPTSGRHLAKNIQYF.

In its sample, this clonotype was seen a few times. For the CDR3, the DNA is TGCAGTGCCAAAAGGACTAGCGGGAGTCGCGAGCAGTACTTC. Protein: CSAKRTSGSREQYF. This chain links TRBV20-1 with TRBJ2-7; 13 bases line up with TRBD2. Germline V gene data show CDR1 as DFQATT and CDR2 as SNEGSKA (reference sequence). The V gene end was trimmed by 6 bases and the J gene end by 6 bases; junction bases not matched to a gene: 8. CDR3 length equals 14 residues.

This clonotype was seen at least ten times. CDR3 sequence (DNA): TGCGCCAGCAGCCGGACTAGCGGCTCCTACAATGAGCAGTTCTTC. Its protein is CASSRTSGSYNEQFF. V is TRBV4-1 and J is TRBJ2-1; TRBD2 agrees at 10 bases. Germline loops: CDR1 MGHRA, CDR2 YSYEKL. Trimming removed 4 bases from V and 0 bases from J; junction bases left unmatched: 0. The CDR3 length is 15 residues.